This T cell receptor (beta chain) was recorded in a study of T cell changes during pregnancy in multiple sclerosis. V lost 6 bases to trimming and J lost 3 bases, with 5 bases between them. This CDR3 spans 11 amino acids. From germline, CDR1 is SGHTA and CDR2 FQGTGA. The assay was immunoSEQ multiplex PCR, and TCRdb's table has in-frame clones only and misses some. This table has around 57,000 clones, roughly 90% appearing once. The sequencing here drew on CD4+ T cells from peripheral blood mononuclear cells, taken after pregnancy. The chain couples TRBV7-3 to TRBJ2-5; D not certain. This clonotype was sampled from a female donor in good health, enrolled as a control in a pregnancy study. Here the CDR3 reads CASSVEETQYF. CDR3 coding DNA: TGTGCCAGCAGTGTAGAAGAGACCCAGTACTTC.